Listed below are T cell receptor beta chains from one sample, sequenced in a study of cytomegalovirus exposure and HLA in healthy donors. Generated by immunoSEQ multiplex PCR, the TCRdb table keeps only in-frame clones and is missing some. The table shows under 200,000 clones, with roughly 78% occurring only once. Sequenced sample: PBMCs. These receptors all come from a woman aged 40 to 50 in good health and CMV-seronegative. Each CDR3 is given with its conserved first and last residue. A D gene is named only where the DNA matches it firmly. Size is omitted from some rows. Given values are once, few, many or a class for expanded clones.

TGCGCCAGCAGCTTGGGGGCAGGGGTTTTGACAGATACGCAGTATTTT	CASSLGAGVLTDTQYF	.	TRBV5-1	.	TRBJ2-3
TGCGCCAGCAACTTAGTTACGGCGGGTTACGAGCAGTACTTC	CASNLVTAGYEQYF	.	TRBV5-1	.	TRBJ2-7
TGTGCCAGCAGCTTAGGGAGAAACTCCTACAATGAGCAGTTCTTC	CASSLGRNSYNEQFF	.	TRBV7-8	.	TRBJ2-1
TGTGCCAGCACCGAAGCGGGGGGCAGGTTCACCGGGGAGCTGTTTTTT	CASTEAGGRFTGELFF	TRBD2	TRBV5-5	once	TRBJ2-2
TGCGCCAGCAGCCAAGGCTCTATGGGACAGGGTAGGGAAAAACTGTTTTTT	CASSQGSMGQGREKLFF	TRBD1	TRBV4-3	few	TRBJ1-4
TGTGCCAGCAGTGACGAGTCTACCTCTGGAAACACCATATATTTT	CASSDESTSGNTIYF	.	TRBV6-1	.	TRBJ1-3
TGCGCCAGCAGCCCCGGCGGGAGGTGGAATTCCTTCGAGCAGTACTTC	CASSPGGRWNSFEQYF	TRBD2	TRBV5-1	.	TRBJ2-7
TGCGCCAGCAGCTTGGACAGGGTTGGAGAGACCCAGTACTTC	CASSLDRVGETQYF	.	TRBV5-1	.	TRBJ2-5
TGTGCCAGCAGTTCCCGGCGGATCAACAATGAGCAGTTCTTC	CASSSRRINNEQFF	.	TRBV27	.	TRBJ2-1
TGTGCCAGCAGCCCCGGGACGGGACAGGCGAATCAGCCCCAGCATTTT	CASSPGTGQANQPQHF	TRBD1	TRBV11-2	few	TRBJ1-5
TGTGCCAGCAGTCGACGGGACTCCAAAGGGGAGCAGTACTTC	CASSRRDSKGEQYF	.	TRBV6-1	.	TRBJ2-7
TGTGCCAGCAGCCAAATTCTGAGGGACAAGTACAATGAGCAGTTCTTC	CASSQILRDKYNEQFF	.	TRBV6-6	.	TRBJ2-1
TGCAGCGCCGGCGACAGGGGGCTAAGGTACGAGCAGTACTTC	CSAGDRGLRYEQYF	TRBD1	TRBV29-1	.	TRBJ2-7
TGTGCCAGCAGTTTCTCATCTCAGATCACCGGGGAGCTGTTTTTT	CASSFSSQITGELFF	.	TRBV28	once	TRBJ2-2
TGCGCCAGCAGGACCGTCGGGACAGCCGATGAAAAACTGTTTTTT	CASRTVGTADEKLFF	TRBD1	TRBV4-1	.	TRBJ1-4
TGTGCCAGCAGCTTGGCGGGAGGGCTTAGCGAGCAGTTCTTC	CASSLAGGLSEQFF	TRBD2	TRBV5-4	.	TRBJ2-1
TGTGCCAGCAGCCAGGGTTCTGCCTACGAGCAGTACTTC	CASSQGSAYEQYF	.	TRBV5-4	.	TRBJ2-7
TGTGCCAGCAGGGGAGGGGACTACGAGCAGTACTTC	CASRGGDYEQYF	TRBD2	TRBV2	.	TRBJ2-7
TGTGCCATAGGGGACAGGACGGCCTCCCGCAATCAGCCCCAGCATTTT	CAIGDRTASRNQPQHF	.	TRBV21-1	.	TRBJ1-5
TGCAGCGTTCCTGGGGGGGGGCGGTGGAACACTGAAGCTTTCTTT	CSVPGGGRWNTEAFF	.	TRBV29-1	.	TRBJ1-1
TGTGCCAGCAGCCTCACCCCTAGCGGGAGGGCCCCCGGCACGCAGTATTTT	CASSLTPSGRAPGTQYF	TRBD2	TRBV7-9	.	TRBJ2-3
TGCGCCAGCAGCTTGACCCCGGACAGATTGCGGGAGCAGTACTTC	CASSLTPDRLREQYF	.	TRBV5-1	once	TRBJ2-7
TGTGCCAGCAGCCCGTGGACGGGGTGGTATGGCTACACCTTC	CASSPWTGWYGYTF	.	TRBV5-6	few	TRBJ1-2
TGTGCCAGCACCCGGGACAGCTGGGCAGATACGCAGTATTTT	CASTRDSWADTQYF	TRBD1	TRBV5-4	.	TRBJ2-3